The 22 T cell receptor beta chains below were found in one sample sequenced in a study of T-cell memory formation after mild COVID-19. TCRdb passed the 5' RACE reads through MiXCR, listing each CDR3 protein once. The data show under 700,000 distinct CDR3 sequences, roughly 22% seen once. Sequences were obtained from PBMCs or a T cell subset sorted from them (not recorded which). These receptors were taken from an adult woman who had mild COVID-19 (a few samples of this study predate the infection). Cell type and time point are not known.

The table lists this clonotype with a few counts. The J gene is TRBJ2-1, the V gene TRBV7-2, with 7 bases that match TRBD2. Germline values: CDR1 SGHTA, CDR2 FQGNSA. The length of the CDR3 is 17 residues. V shed 1 base, J shed 6 bases, and the junction held 12 bases outside the gene matches. The CDR3 sequence: CASSLVGGSVPSNEQFF. Here the CDR3 DNA reads TGTGCCAGCAGCTTAGTAGGCGGGAGCGTCCCTAGCAATGAGCAGTTCTTC.

J is TRBJ2-5 and V is TRBV29-1, with 9 positions matching TRBD1. The CDR3 has 13 amino acids. Germline assignment: CDR1 SQVTM and CDR2 ANQGSEA. The ends lost 6 bases at V and 1 base at J; junction bases unmatched: 3. CDR3 sequence: CSVVGQGQETQYF. The CDR3 nucleotides are TGCAGCGTCGTGGGACAGGGCCAAGAGACCCAGTACTTC.

This clonotype was detected only a few times. The chain uses TRBV20-1 and TRBJ2-3; weak D call: TRBD2 (5 bases). CDR1 and CDR2 (germline): DFQATT, SNEGSKA (reference sequence). Trimming shortened V by 1 base and J by 6 bases, and 23 bases separated the two germline ends. The CDR3 length is 17 residues. The CDR3 region has the DNA TGCAGTGCTAGAGGCCTGAAGGCTAGCTCAGCCAGTGATACGCAGTATTTT. It specifies CSARGLKASSASDTQYF.

There are many counts of this clonotype. For the CDR3, the DNA is TGTGCCAGCCATAGGACGGGAGGGGGCAATGAGCAGTTCTTC. This translates into CASHRTGGGNEQFF. The chain uses TRBV7-9 and TRBJ2-1, with TRBD2 matching over 8 bases. Germline values: CDR1 SEHNR, CDR2 FQNEAQ (reference sequence). Germline trimming cut 8 bases from V and 6 bases from J; bases unmatched to any gene: 9. This CDR3 region has 14 residues.

The chain recombines TRBV24-1 with TRBJ2-3; tentatively, D is TRBD2 (5 bases). Germline lookup yields CDR1 KGHDR and CDR2 SFDVKD. V was shortened by 9 bases and J by 0 bases, with 18 bases between the two germline ends. The CDR3 covers 16 residues. The CDR3 region is CATPRPPRDSTDTQYF. CDR3 sequence (DNA): TGTGCCACCCCCAGACCCCCCCGGGATAGCACAGATACGCAGTATTTT.

This clonotype has more than one count but fewer than ten. The chain links TRBV6-6 to TRBJ2-1, with 10 positions matching TRBD2. The CDR3 is made up of 17 amino acids. V gave up 6 bases and J gave up 7 bases; unmatched junction bases: 15. Germline V gene lookup returns CDR1 MNHNY and CDR2 SVGAGI (reference sequence). DNA for the CDR3: TGTGCCAGCAGCCCCGGGGGAGCGGGGGGGCCGAGAAATGAGCAGTTCTTC. Translated: CASSPGGAGGPRNEQFF.

The V gene is TRBV2, the J gene TRBJ2-5, with D tentatively TRBD1 or TRBD2 (5 bases each). CDR3 length: 14 amino acids. Germline V gene lookup returns CDR1 SNHLY and CDR2 FYNNEI. Trimming removed 6 bases at V and 3 bases at J, with 14 bases between. The CDR3 DNA reads TGTGCCAGCAGAGTAGGGACCGCCGAAGAGACCCAGTACTTC. It encodes CASRVGTAEETQYF.

Remarks on this clonotype: An end of the junction differs from the germline gene, which may be a read error. The chain couples TRBV5-1 to TRBJ1-2; D is undetermined. CDR1 is SGHRS, CDR2 YFSETQ, per germline. The CDR3 spans 13 residues. The CDR3: CASSLLGDYGYTF. CDR3 nucleotides: TGCGCCAGCAGCTTGCTGGGTGACTACGGCTACACCTTC.

This clonotype was seen a few times. The chain employs TRBV4-1 and TRBJ2-2, with D perhaps TRBD1 (6 bases). CDR3 length: 16 residues. V lost 4 bases, J lost 7 bases, and 19 bases lay in between. Germline assignment: CDR1 MGHRA and CDR2 YSYEKL. This CDR3 reads CASSPLEAGEGGELFF. CDR3 in DNA: TGCGCCAGCAGCCCTCTCGAGGCAGGGGAAGGCGGGGAGCTGTTTTTT.

V is TRBV24-1 and J is TRBJ2-5, with 7 bases that match TRBD1. V gave up 2 bases and J gave up 3 bases; unmatched junction bases: 8. Germline loops: CDR1 KGHDR, CDR2 SFDVKD. The CDR3 covers 16 residues. The CDR3 is CATSDSYRGGEETQYF. The CDR3 coding sequence is TGTGCCACCAGTGATTCATACAGGGGTGGCGAAGAGACCCAGTACTTC.

This clonotype showed up just a few times. The chain couples TRBV24-1 to TRBJ2-7; 8 nucleotides line up with TRBD1. The CDR3 loop spans 16 amino acids. Losses at the gene ends were 4 bases for V and 6 bases for J; bases not matched to a gene: 13. Per the germline V gene, CDR1 is KGHDR and CDR2 is SFDVKD. CDR3: CATSEPDRGRASEQYF. The CDR3, as DNA: TGTGCCACCAGTGAGCCTGACAGGGGCCGCGCCTCCGAGCAGTACTTC.

V is TRBV2 and J is TRBJ2-2; TRBD1 aligns across 11 bases. Trimming cost V 8 bases and J 3 bases; bases outside gene matches: 14. The CDR3 extends over 18 amino acids. The germline V gene encodes CDR1 SNHLY and CDR2 FYNNEI. CDR3 residues: CASGFSLRTGGDTGELFF. For the CDR3, the DNA is TGTGCCAGCGGGTTCTCGCTGAGGACAGGGGGCGACACCGGGGAGCTGTTTTTT.

The CDR3 protein is CASSLRGANEKLFF. In DNA, the CDR3 is TGTGCCAGCAGCCTCAGGGGTGCGAATGAAAAACTGTTTTTT. The V and J genes are TRBV7-9 and TRBJ1-4; the D gene is possibly TRBD1 (6 bases). V was trimmed by 5 bases and J by 5 bases, leaving 12 bases between them. Germline values: CDR1 SEHNR, CDR2 FQNEAQ (reference sequence). The CDR3 extends over 14 amino acids. Complete variable domain (other parts from reference TRBV7-9 and TRBJ1-4): DTGVSQNPRHKITKRGQNVTFRCDPISEHNRLYWYRQTLGQGPEFLTYFQNEAQLEKSRLLSDRFSAERPKGSFSTLEIQRTEQGDSAMYLCASSLRGANEKLFFGSGTQLSVL.

The rearrangement joins TRBV27 to TRBJ2-7; the match to TRBD1 covers 11 bases. This CDR3 spans 15 amino acids. The trim removed 4 bases at V and 3 bases at J, leaving 5 bases unmatched. Germline V gives CDR1 MNHEY, CDR2 SMNVEV (reference sequence). The CDR3 protein is CASSSKGTGGYEQYF. As DNA, the CDR3 is TGTGCCAGCAGTTCGAAGGGGACAGGGGGCTACGAGCAGTACTTC.

The V and J genes are TRBV7-6 and TRBJ2-7, with 11 bases aligning to TRBD1. The CDR3 is made up of 15 amino acids. The germline V gene has CDR1 SGHVS and CDR2 FNYEAQ. V shed 5 bases and J 4 bases; nucleotides not matched to a gene: 7. The CDR3 region has the DNA TGTGCCAGCAGCCCTGGACAGGGGGCGCGATACGAGCAGTACTTC. Amino acids: CASSPGQGARYEQYF.

A few counts support this clonotype. V gene TRBV7-2 combines with J gene TRBJ2-3; D gene ambiguous. V was clipped by 7 bases and J by 4 bases, with 9 bases between them. The CDR3 loop spans 12 amino acids. The germline V gene encodes CDR1 SGHTA and CDR2 FQGNSA. DNA for the CDR3: TGTGCCAGCACCACGTGGCCAGATACGCAGTATTTT. Its protein product is CASTTWPDTQYF.

The sample holds a few counts of this clonotype. The V gene is TRBV24-1, the J gene TRBJ2-1, with TRBD2 identical over 12 bases. Germline V gene lookup returns CDR1 KGHDR and CDR2 SFDVKD. The CDR3 loop spans 13 amino acids. V dropped 7 bases and J dropped 11; count of bases not matched to a gene: 5. CDR3 sequence reads: CATRARTSGKQFF. The CDR3 region has the DNA TGTGCCACCAGAGCTAGGACTAGCGGGAAGCAGTTCTTC.

This sequence joins TRBV19 and TRBJ2-7; D may be TRBD1 (6 bases). V lost 1 base and J lost 2, with 12 bases in between. This CDR3 is 15 amino acids long. The germline CDR1 and CDR2 sequences are LNHDA and SQIVND (reference sequence). The CDR3, as DNA: TGTGCCAGTAGTATAGTTGGGACAACCACCTACGAGCAGTACTTC. Encoded protein: CASSIVGTTTYEQYF.

This rearrangement joins TRBV5-1 to TRBJ2-7; D possibly matches TRBD1 or TRBD2 (6 bases each). Germline CDR1 is SGHRS and CDR2 is YFSETQ. The length of the CDR3 is 15 residues. The V end lost 5 bases, the J end lost 0 bases, and 15 bases lay between the germline ends. The CDR3 bases are TGCGCCAGCAGTCTCGAGCCGGGGGCCTCCTACGAGCAGTACTTC. The encoded protein is CASSLEPGASYEQYF. The full variable domain, rest sourced from reference TRBV5-1 and TRBJ2-7, is KAGVTQTPRYLIKTRGQQVTLSCSPISGHRSVSWYQQTPGQGLQFLFEYFSETQRNKGNFPGRFSGRQFSNSRSEMNVSTLELGDSALYLCASSLEPGASYEQYFGPGTRLTVT.

This clonotype has only a few counts. J is TRBJ2-7 and V is TRBV7-8; no clear D. V was clipped by 1 base and J by 4 bases, with 17 bases between them. Germline V gene lookup returns CDR1 SGHVS and CDR2 FQNEAQ. The CDR3 is made up of 16 amino acids. The CDR3, as DNA: TGTGCCAGCAGCTTAGAGGCAGGTCCTCTACCTTACGAGCAGTACTTC. It is translated as CASSLEAGPLPYEQYF. Looking up the rest from reference TRBV7-8 and TRBJ2-7 gives the full variable domain: GAGVSQSPRYKVAKRGQDVALRCDPISGHVSLFWYQQALGQGPEFLTYFQNEAQLDKSGLPSDRFFAERPEGSVSTLKIQRTQQEDSAVYLCASSLEAGPLPYEQYFGPGTRLTVT.

The V gene is TRBV7-9, the J gene TRBJ2-7; tentative D call: TRBD2 (6 bases). CDR3 length: 14 residues. Trimming removed 3 bases from V and 3 bases from J, with 12 bases in between. Germline assignment: CDR1 SEHNR and CDR2 FQNEAQ (reference sequence). Here the CDR3 reads CASSFQTSHYEQYF. CDR3 DNA sequence: TGTGCCAGCAGCTTCCAGACTAGTCACTACGAGCAGTACTTC.

This clonotype occurred many times. The rearrangement joins TRBV7-2 to TRBJ2-4; 7 bases match TRBD1. CDR1 SGHTA and CDR2 FQGNSA come from the germline V gene. CDR3 size: 16 residues. The J segment lost 1 base and the V segment lost 3 bases, leaving 6 bases of the junction unmatched. The CDR3 DNA reads as TGTGCCAGCAGCTTGTATACCAGGGGGGCCAAAAACATTCAGTACTTC. It translates to CASSLYTRGAKNIQYF.